These T cell receptor beta chains were read from a single sample in a study of immune reconstitution after stem cell transplant in scleroderma. Each CDR3 protein gets one entry after TCRdb re-called the RT-PCR reads with MiXCR. The sample carries some 3,500 distinct CDR3 sequences, roughly 6.4% recorded once. Sampling was performed before or after autologous hematopoietic stem cell transplantation (not recorded which). These receptors all come from a female donor with systemic sclerosis. The CDR3 runs from the conserved cysteine through the conserved F or W. A D gene is named only where the DNA matches it firmly.

NA	TRBV11-2	TRBJ1-1	CASSFLGVGTEAFF
NA	TRBV20-1	TRBJ1-5	CSATPSWSVNQPQHF
NA	TRBV5-1	TRBJ1-2	CASSLGQAGNPNYGYTF
NA	TRBV14	TRBJ2-5	CASSQLVRGETQYF
TRBD2	TRBV18	TRBJ2-1	CASSPGLAGSYNEQFF
NA	TRBV5-1	TRBJ1-1	CASSSGTLNTEAFF
TRBD1	TRBV20-1	TRBJ2-5	CSASVTGDQETQYF
TRBD2	TRBV5-1	TRBJ2-3	CASTPTSGRTDTQYF
NA	TRBV20-1	TRBJ2-7	CSARVSGVKTYEQYF
NA	TRBV7-2	TRBJ1-3	CASSLDLGGRSGNTIYF
NA	TRBV29-1	TRBJ2-7	CSGKGPSESEQYF
NA	TRBV5-1	TRBJ2-6	CASSFPLRGSSGANVLTF
NA	TRBV20-1	TRBJ1-1	CSAEDSEPNTEAFF
NA	TRBV20-1	TRBJ1-1	CSVWEGPEAFF
NA	TRBV24-1	TRBJ1-5	CATSDRGHTHNHPQHF
TRBD2	TRBV10-3	TRBJ2-3	CAIRAGGSTDTQYF
TRBD2	TRBV7-7	TRBJ2-2	CASSFSFEARLAAGELFF
NA	TRBV6-1	TRBJ1-1	CASRGWPEHKQGLNTEAFF
NA	TRBV7-6	TRBJ2-5	CASSLARETQYF
NA	TRBV5-1	TRBJ2-3	CASSWTGHNTDTQYF
NA	TRBV7-9	TRBJ1-5	CASMSSTRGNQPQHF
TRBD1	TRBV18	TRBJ1-1	CASSPTGVYTEAFF
NA	TRBV3-1	TRBJ1-5	CASSQEWLRQPQHF
NA	TRBV7-9	TRBJ1-6	CASSPQGHTNSPLHF
TRBD1	TRBV20-1	TRBJ2-7	CSSLRGPVEEQYF
NA	TRBV5-1	TRBJ1-1	CASSLGATEAFF
NA	TRBV12-5	TRBJ2-5	CASGLDPVGRETQYF
NA	TRBV18	TRBJ1-1	CASSLGKNTEAFF
TRBD2	TRBV20-1	TRBJ2-4	CSASGTSGIGRNIQYF
TRBD2	TRBV20-1	TRBJ2-1	CSASREGGYNEQFF
NA	TRBV20-1	TRBJ2-1	CSARSETRPNEQFF
TRBD2	TRBV20-1	TRBJ2-5	CSAGTSVVETQYF
NA	TRBV19	TRBJ2-2	CASSTEYTGELFF
NA	TRBV5-1	TRBJ1-6	CASSLGQPSVDSPLHF
NA	TRBV19	TRBJ2-7	CASSMGWRYEQYF
NA	TRBV5-1	TRBJ2-3	CASSLGGRADTQYF
NA	TRBV5-1	TRBJ2-5	CASSFQETQYF
TRBD1	TRBV7-6	TRBJ1-2	CASSLEETGSLGYTF
NA	TRBV20-1	TRBJ2-7	CSAIPYGSGTYEQYF
NA	TRBV29-1	TRBJ2-2	CSVQQNTGELFF
NA	TRBV21-1	TRBJ2-1	CASSRKRGPSYNEQFF
TRBD2	TRBV20-1	TRBJ2-7	CSAFSGGRSYEQYF